This is a list of T cell receptor beta chains from one sample in a study of molecular identifiers for immune sequencing clone quantification. TCRdb recomputed calls from the PCR reads with MiXCR, one row per CDR3 protein. This sample yields 460,000 or so distinct CDR3 sequences, of which approximately 25% are seen a single time; just over 0.75% belongs to the top ten. Sequenced: naive CD8+ T cells from blood, with Jurkat cell RNA spiked in. The receptors were gathered from a human donor in good health. Some libraries in this study had Jurkat cell RNA spiked in. CDR3s include the opening cysteine and the closing phenylalanine or tryptophan. D genes are given only for firm matches. Clone size appears in some rows only: once, few, many, or a class for an expanded clone.

cdr3_aa,cdr3_nt,d_call,v_call,clone_size,j_call
CASSLDTWTEDQETQYF,TGTGCCAGCAGCTTAGATACGTGGACGGAAGACCAAGAGACCCAGTACTTC,NA,TRBV7-2,NA,TRBJ2-5
CASSQEDEISNQPQHF,TGTGCCAGCAGCCAAGAAGATGAGATTAGCAATCAGCCCCAGCATTTT,NA,TRBV3-1,few,TRBJ1-5
CASSYQLAQGGEKLFF,TGTGCCAGCAGCTACCAATTGGCCCAGGGGGGGGAAAAACTGTTTTTT,TRBD1,TRBV7-9,NA,TRBJ1-4
CASSHLGQSEAFF,TGTGCCAGCAGTCACCTGGGACAGTCAGAAGCTTTCTTT,TRBD1,TRBV6-5,few,TRBJ1-1
CASCVGTDEQCF,TGTGCCAGCTGCGTTGGTACGGACGAGCAGTGCTTC,NA,TRBV25-1,NA,TRBJ2-7
CASNQLAGASNEQFF,TGTGCCAGCAACCAACTAGCGGGAGCATCCAATGAGCAGTTCTTC,TRBD2,TRBV27,NA,TRBJ2-1
CAIGEWQGDSPLHF,TGTGCCATCGGAGAATGGCAGGGGGATTCACCCCTCCACTTT,TRBD1,TRBV10-3,many,TRBJ1-6
CASSGARTGVSSGYTF,TGTGCCAGCAGCGGAGCCCGGACAGGGGTTTCTTCTGGCTACACCTTC,TRBD1,TRBV12-3/TRBV12-4,many,TRBJ1-2
CASGTGVQTEAFF,TGTGCCAGCGGGACAGGTGTGCAAACTGAAGCTTTCTTT,TRBD1,TRBV27,many,TRBJ1-1
CASSPPNSFQETQYF,TGTGCCAGCAGCCCGCCTAATAGTTTCCAAGAGACCCAGTACTTC,NA,TRBV7-9,many,TRBJ2-5
CASSPCDPRQETQYF,TGTGCCAGCAGCCCCTGTGATCCGCGGCAAGAGACCCAGTACTTC,NA,TRBV6-5,NA,TRBJ2-5
CSATPGLQETQYF,TGCAGTGCTACCCCGGGGCTCCAAGAGACCCAGTACTTC,NA,TRBV20-1,few,TRBJ2-5
CASSSAWGEVYGYTF,TGTGCCAGCAGCTCAGCTTGGGGCGAGGTCTATGGCTACACCTTC,NA,TRBV7-6,NA,TRBJ1-2
CSARDAGGGYEQYF,TGCAGTGCTAGAGATGCGGGAGGGGGATACGAGCAGTACTTC,TRBD2,TRBV20-1,many,TRBJ2-7
CASSEYGVGYGYTF,TGTGCCAGCAGTGAGTACGGAGTTGGCTATGGCTACACCTTC,NA,TRBV2,few,TRBJ1-2
CSVELMNTEAFF,TGCAGCGTTGAATTAATGAACACTGAAGCTTTCTTT,NA,TRBV29-1,many,TRBJ1-1
CATSRGDTEAFF,TGTGCCACCAGCAGAGGGGATACTGAAGCTTTCTTT,NA,TRBV15,NA,TRBJ1-1
CASSFVLNTEAFF,TGTGCCAGCAGCTTCGTCCTGAACACTGAAGCTTTCTTT,NA,TRBV7-9,many,TRBJ1-1
CASSPGQYYEQYF,TGTGCCAGCAGCCCCGGACAGTACTACGAGCAGTACTTC,NA,TRBV7-9,many,TRBJ2-7
CASSLESLEQFF,TGTGCCAGCAGCTTGGAGTCGCTTGAGCAGTTCTTC,NA,TRBV5-6,NA,TRBJ2-1
CASGLGDFYEQYF,TGCGCCAGCGGACTCGGGGACTTCTACGAGCAGTACTTC,NA,TRBV5-1,many,TRBJ2-7
CASSQISGDQETQYF,TGTGCCAGCAGCCAGATTAGCGGGGACCAAGAGACCCAGTACTTC,TRBD2,TRBV13,NA,TRBJ2-5
CASSVASQQGSGTGEQFF,TGTGCCAGCAGCGTAGCTTCCCAACAGGGATCGGGAACCGGGGAGCAGTTTTTT,NA,TRBV9,NA,TRBJ2-2
CASSLIGAQEAQYF,TGTGCCAGCAGCTTGATCGGGGCCCAAGAGGCCCAGTACTTC,NA,TRBV7-9,NA,TRBJ2-5
CASRRRGETQYF,TGTGCCAGCAGACGCAGGGGCGAGACCCAGTACTTC,NA,TRBV6-5,many,TRBJ2-5
CASNPTGNYGYTF,TGTGCCAGCAACCCGACTGGGAACTATGGCTACACCTTC,NA,TRBV12-3/TRBV12-4,NA,TRBJ1-2
CASSQAGTGFYEQYF,TGCGCCAGCAGCCAAGCCGGGACAGGATTTTACGAGCAGTACTTC,TRBD1,TRBV4-1,NA,TRBJ2-7
CASRPGGNEQFF,TGTGCCAGCAGACCAGGGGGAAATGAGCAGTTCTTC,TRBD1,TRBV12-3/TRBV12-4,few,TRBJ2-1
CASSFAPAYEQYF,TGTGCCAGCAGTTTTGCGCCAGCCTACGAGCAGTACTTC,NA,TRBV12-3/TRBV12-4,NA,TRBJ2-7
CSAMRAGVEAFF,TGCAGTGCGATGCGGGCAGGCGTTGAAGCTTTCTTT,NA,TRBV20-1,NA,TRBJ1-1
CSVEEWGRRTDTQYF,TGCAGCGTTGAAGAATGGGGGAGAAGAACAGATACGCAGTATTTT,NA,TRBV29-1,many,TRBJ2-3
CSARGGTGLWEQYF,TGCAGTGCTAGAGGCGGGACAGGGTTGTGGGAGCAGTACTTC,TRBD1,TRBV20-1,NA,TRBJ2-7
CATAPTGDLSNQPQHF,TGTGCCACCGCACCCACAGGGGACCTTAGCAATCAGCCCCAGCATTTT,TRBD1,TRBV6-2/TRBV6-3,NA,TRBJ1-5
CASSPATGSSYEQYF,TGTGCCAGCAGCCCCGCGACAGGAAGCTCCTACGAGCAGTACTTC,NA,TRBV6-5,many,TRBJ2-7
CASSIAGRPNQPQHF,TGTGCCAGTAGTATTGCTGGAAGGCCCAATCAGCCCCAGCATTTT,NA,TRBV19,NA,TRBJ1-5
CASTPPSRPGTAGELFF,TGTGCCAGTACCCCACCATCCCGGCCAGGGACTGCCGGGGAGCTGTTTTTT,NA,TRBV19,few,TRBJ2-2
CASSSRGYQETQYF,TGTGCCAGCAGCTCCAGGGGGTACCAAGAGACCCAGTACTTC,TRBD1,TRBV7-6,many,TRBJ2-5
CASSYSLPPDTQYF,TGTGCCAGCAGCTATTCATTGCCCCCAGATACGCAGTATTTT,NA,TRBV7-3,few,TRBJ2-3
CASTAGDRAYEQYF,TGTGCCAGCACCGCGGGGGACAGGGCCTACGAGCAGTACTTC,TRBD1,TRBV27,few,TRBJ2-7
CASSLGDLIQETQYF,TGTGCCAGCAGCTTAGGGGACCTAATCCAAGAGACCCAGTACTTC,NA,TRBV5-6,NA,TRBJ2-5
CASSLRTAYEQYF,TGTGCCAGCAGTTTAAGGACAGCCTACGAGCAGTACTTC,NA,TRBV27,many,TRBJ2-7
CASSYGQSSYEQYF,TGTGCCAGCAGTTACGGGCAGAGCTCCTACGAGCAGTACTTC,NA,TRBV5-3,once,TRBJ2-7
CASSELSGRSYNSPLHF,TGTGCCAGCAGTGAATTATCAGGTCGCTCCTATAATTCACCCCTCCACTTT,NA,TRBV2,NA,TRBJ1-6
CASSLWGDEQFF,TGTGCCAGCAGTTTATGGGGGGATGAGCAGTTCTTC,NA,TRBV27,few,TRBJ2-1
CASSLTSGSGYEQYF,TGTGCCAGCAGCCTGACTAGCGGGAGCGGCTACGAGCAGTACTTC,TRBD2,TRBV9,many,TRBJ2-7
CASSPSGGETDTQYF,TGTGCCAGCAGTCCTAGCGGGGGAGAGACAGATACGCAGTATTTT,TRBD2,TRBV7-9,many,TRBJ2-3
CASSLVGSSGFYEQYF,TGTGCCAGCAGCTTGGTCGGTTCTAGCGGATTCTACGAGCAGTACTTC,TRBD2,TRBV5-5,few,TRBJ2-7
CASSLDLARTGFTDTQYF,TGTGCCAGCAGCTTGGACCTTGCTAGGACAGGGTTCACAGATACGCAGTATTTT,TRBD1,TRBV5-6,few,TRBJ2-3
CASSEYGTSGSTDTQYF,TGTGCCAGCAGTGAATACGGGACTAGCGGGAGCACAGATACGCAGTATTTT,TRBD2,TRBV25-1,NA,TRBJ2-3
CATSGGTGSNEQFF,TGCGCCACCAGCGGAGGGACAGGGTCTAATGAGCAGTTCTTC,TRBD1,TRBV4-1,many,TRBJ2-1
CASSYWSRGRNQPQHF,TGTGCCAGCAGTTACTGGAGCCGGGGACGAAATCAGCCCCAGCATTTT,NA,TRBV6-2/TRBV6-3,once,TRBJ1-5
CATGTASNQPQHF,TGTGCCACCGGGACAGCTAGCAATCAGCCCCAGCATTTT,TRBD1,TRBV27,few,TRBJ1-5
CASSLVGGGAYGYTF,TGTGCCAGCAGCTTGGTTGGAGGGGGAGCCTATGGCTACACCTTC,NA,TRBV5-5,NA,TRBJ1-2
CSVDSPTQYF,TGCAGCGTTGACAGCCCGACCCAGTACTTC,NA,TRBV29-1,many,TRBJ2-5